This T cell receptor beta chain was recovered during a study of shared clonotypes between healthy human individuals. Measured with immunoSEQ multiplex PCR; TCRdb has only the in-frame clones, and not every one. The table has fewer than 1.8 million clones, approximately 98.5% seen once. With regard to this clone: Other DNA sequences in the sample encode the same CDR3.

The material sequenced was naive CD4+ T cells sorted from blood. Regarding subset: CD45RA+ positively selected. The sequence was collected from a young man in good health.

CDR3 in amino acids: CASSFRFQETQYF. CDR3 nucleotides: TGTGCCAGCAGCTTTAGGTTTCAAGAGACCCAGTACTTC. The gene calls are TRBV5-8 and TRBJ2-5; no firm D call. Germline V gene lookup returns CDR1 SGHTS and CDR2 YDEGEE. With 2 bases removed from V and 2 bases from J, the gap between germline ends came to 7 bases. There are 13 residues in the CDR3. Full variable domain (remainder filled in from reference TRBV5-8 and TRBJ2-5): EAGVTQSPTHLIKTRGQQATLRCSPISGHTSVYWYQQALGLGLQFLLWYDEGEERNRGNFPPRFSGRQFPNYSSELNVNALELEDSALYLCASSFRFQETQYFGPGTRLLVL.